The clone carrying this TCR beta chain occurred a few times. This entry comes from a study of identical twins. In TCRdb, the 5' RACE reads were re-called with MiXCR into one record per CDR3 protein. This sample has roughly 1.6 million distinct CDR3 sequences, with more than 30% found just once. Trimming removed 4 bases at V and 8 bases at J, with 15 bases between. The V gene's germline CDR1 is SGHDT and CDR2 YYEEEE. The CDR3 runs 13 residues. The sequence was obtained from a newborn girl in good health. The sequencing sample was made of cord blood. V and J are TRBV5-6 and TRBJ1-2; D might be TRBD1 (5 bases). CDR3 nucleotides: TGTGCCAGCAGCCCCGCCAGGGCCCGGGGCTACACCTTC. Translated, it gives CASSPARARGYTF.